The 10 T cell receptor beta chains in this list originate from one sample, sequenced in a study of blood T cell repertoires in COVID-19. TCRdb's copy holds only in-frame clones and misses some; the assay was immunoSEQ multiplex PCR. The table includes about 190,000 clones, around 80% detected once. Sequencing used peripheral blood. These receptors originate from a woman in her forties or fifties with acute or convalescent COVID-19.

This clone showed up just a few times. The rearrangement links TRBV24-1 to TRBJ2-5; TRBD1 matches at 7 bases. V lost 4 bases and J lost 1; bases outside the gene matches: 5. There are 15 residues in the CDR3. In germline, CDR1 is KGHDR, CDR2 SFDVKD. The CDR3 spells CATSDLGQLQETQYF. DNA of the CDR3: TGTGCCACCAGTGACCTGGGACAGCTCCAAGAGACCCAGTACTTC.

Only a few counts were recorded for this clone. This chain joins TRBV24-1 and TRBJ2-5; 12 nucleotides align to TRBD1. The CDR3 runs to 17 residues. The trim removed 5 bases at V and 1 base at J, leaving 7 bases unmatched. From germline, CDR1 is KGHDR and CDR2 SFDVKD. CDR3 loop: CATSVSGQGASQETQYF. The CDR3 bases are TGTGCCACCAGTGTATCGGGACAGGGGGCGTCCCAAGAGACCCAGTACTTC.

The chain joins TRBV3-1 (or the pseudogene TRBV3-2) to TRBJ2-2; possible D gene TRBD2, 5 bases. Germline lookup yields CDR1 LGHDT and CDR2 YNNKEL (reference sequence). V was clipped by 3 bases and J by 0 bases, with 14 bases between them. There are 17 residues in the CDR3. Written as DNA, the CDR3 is TGTGCCAGCAGCCATACCCGGGGAATCACGAACACCGGGGAGCTGTTTTTT. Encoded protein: CASSHTRGITNTGELFF.

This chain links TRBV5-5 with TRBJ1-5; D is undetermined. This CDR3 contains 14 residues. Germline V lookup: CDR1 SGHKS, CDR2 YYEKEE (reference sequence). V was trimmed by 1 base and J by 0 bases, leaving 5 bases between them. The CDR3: CASSLKHSNQPQHF. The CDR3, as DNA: TGTGCCAGCAGCTTGAAGCATAGCAATCAGCCCCAGCATTTT.

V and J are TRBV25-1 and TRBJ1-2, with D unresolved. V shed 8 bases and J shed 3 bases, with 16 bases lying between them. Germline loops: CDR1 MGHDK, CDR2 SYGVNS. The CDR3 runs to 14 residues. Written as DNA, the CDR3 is TGTGCCAGCCGCCCTCCCGGGAATTACTATGGCTACACCTTC. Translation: CASRPPGNYYGYTF.

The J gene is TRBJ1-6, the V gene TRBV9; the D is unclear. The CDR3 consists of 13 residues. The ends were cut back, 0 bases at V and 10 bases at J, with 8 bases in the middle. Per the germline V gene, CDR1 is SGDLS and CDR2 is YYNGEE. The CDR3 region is CASSVGGASPLHF. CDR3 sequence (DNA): TGTGCCAGCAGCGTAGGGGGAGCATCACCCCTCCACTTT.

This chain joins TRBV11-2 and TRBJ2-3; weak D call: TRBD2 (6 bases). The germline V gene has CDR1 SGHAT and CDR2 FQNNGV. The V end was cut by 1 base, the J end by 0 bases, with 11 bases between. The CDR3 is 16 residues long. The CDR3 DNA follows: TGTGCCAGCAGCTTAGGAGGGAGGACTAGCACAGATACGCAGTATTTT. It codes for CASSLGGRTSTDTQYF.

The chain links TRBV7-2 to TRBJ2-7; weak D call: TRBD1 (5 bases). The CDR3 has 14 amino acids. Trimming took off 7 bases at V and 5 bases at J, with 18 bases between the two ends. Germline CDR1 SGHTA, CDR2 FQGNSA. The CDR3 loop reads CASTIPASRDEQYF. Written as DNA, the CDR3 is TGTGCCAGCACCATCCCCGCCTCCAGGGACGAGCAGTACTTC.

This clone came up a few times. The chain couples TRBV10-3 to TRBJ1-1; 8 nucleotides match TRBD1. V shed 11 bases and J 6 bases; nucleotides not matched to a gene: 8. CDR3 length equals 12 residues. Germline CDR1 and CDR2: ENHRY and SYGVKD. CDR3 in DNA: TGTGCCGTACAGGGGGTCGGTTCTGAAGCTTTCTTT. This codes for CAVQGVGSEAFF.

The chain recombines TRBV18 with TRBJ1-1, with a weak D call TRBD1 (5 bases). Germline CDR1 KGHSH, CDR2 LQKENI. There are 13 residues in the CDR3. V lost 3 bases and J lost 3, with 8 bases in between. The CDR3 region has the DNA TGTGCCAGCTCACCTGACAGCTACACTGAAGCTTTCTTT. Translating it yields CASSPDSYTEAFF.